The source of this TCR beta chain is a study of T cell responses to AZD1222 COVID-19 vaccine. On the study more broadly: Pooled together were second doses at about 4 or about 12 weeks. Whole-study results and caveats: The repertoires were collected only after the peak T cell response.

Regarding this clone: What it recognizes is unknown.

CDR1 and CDR2 from the germline V gene are SGHRS and YFSETQ. The CDR3 consists of 13 residues. Trimming removed 1 base at V and 2 bases at J, with 7 bases between. Libraries were prepared by immunoSEQ multiplex PCR; TCRdb keeps only in-frame clonotypes and omits some of them. Of around 84,000 clones in the sample, roughly 83% were seen once. The rearrangement uses TRBV5-1 and TRBJ2-7; the D is unclear. The sample consisted of peripheral blood, taken on day 0 of AZD1222 vaccination. This receptor was taken from an adult in good health. CDR3 in DNA: TGCGCCAGCAGCTTGCCCCGAGCCTACGAGCAGTACTTC. It yields the protein CASSLPRAYEQYF.